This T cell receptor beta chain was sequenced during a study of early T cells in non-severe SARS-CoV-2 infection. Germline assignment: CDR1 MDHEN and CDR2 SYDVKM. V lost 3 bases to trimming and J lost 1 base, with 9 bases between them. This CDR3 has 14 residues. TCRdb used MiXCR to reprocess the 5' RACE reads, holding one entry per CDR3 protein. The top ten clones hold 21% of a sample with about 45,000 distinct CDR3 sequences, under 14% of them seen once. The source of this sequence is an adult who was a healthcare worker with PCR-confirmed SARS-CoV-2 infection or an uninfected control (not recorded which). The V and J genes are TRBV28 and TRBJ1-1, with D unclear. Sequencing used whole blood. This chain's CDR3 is CASSFYRQNTEAFF. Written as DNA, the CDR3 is TGTGCCAGCAGTTTTTACAGACAGAACACTGAAGCTTTCTTT.